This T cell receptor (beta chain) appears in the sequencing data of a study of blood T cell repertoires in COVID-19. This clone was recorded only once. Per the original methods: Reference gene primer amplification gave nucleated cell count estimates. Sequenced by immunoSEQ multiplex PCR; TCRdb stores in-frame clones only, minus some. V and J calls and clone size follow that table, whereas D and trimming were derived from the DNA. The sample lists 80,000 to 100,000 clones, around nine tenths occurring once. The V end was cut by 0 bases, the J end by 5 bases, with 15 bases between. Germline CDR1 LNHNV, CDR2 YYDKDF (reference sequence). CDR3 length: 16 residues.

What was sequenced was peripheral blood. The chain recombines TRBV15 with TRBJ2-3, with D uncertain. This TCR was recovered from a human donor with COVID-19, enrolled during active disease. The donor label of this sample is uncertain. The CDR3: CATSRDSSGLLDTQYF. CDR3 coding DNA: TGTGCCACCAGCAGAGATTCGTCGGGTCTCTTAGATACGCAGTATTTT.